This T cell receptor beta chain originates from a study of blood T cell repertoires in COVID-19. The data were produced by immunoSEQ multiplex PCR, yet TCRdb's version contains in-frame clones alone and is incomplete. Here the sample spans roughly 200,000 clones, about four fifths being singletons. Unmatched junction bases numbered 8, after V lost 3 bases and J lost 6 bases. The length of the CDR3 is 13 residues. Germline CDR1 and CDR2: DFQATT and SNEGSKA (reference sequence). The J gene is TRBJ2-7, the V gene TRBV20-1; 7 nucleotides agree with TRBD1. This TCR was recovered from a woman aged 25 to 39 who had been exposed to COVID-19. The sequencing input was PBMCs or T cells enriched from blood (not recorded which). CDR3 sequence: CSASRQGVGEQYF. DNA of the CDR3: TGCAGTGCTAGTCGGCAGGGGGTAGGCGAGCAGTACTTC.